Below, one TCR beta chain is given with its context. Its antigen is currently unknown. At collection, donors were nominally healthy, but unrecorded immune exposures were probable. Primers included in the PCR were 60 Vbeta and 13 Jbeta primers. Sequencing was performed with immunoSEQ multiplex PCR; in TCRdb, only in-frame clones are kept and a portion is missing. The repertoire holds about 140,000 clones, around 80% seen once, with 1.2% in the top ten. This entry is derived from a study of cytomegalovirus exposure and HLA in healthy donors. The length of the CDR3 is 14 residues. V lost 5 bases to trimming and J lost 5 bases; unmatched junction nucleotides: 9. The germline CDR1 and CDR2 sequences are SGHRS and YFSETQ. Findings of the study overall: As a later analysis revealed, the rate of TCR association differed by HLA locus, with DRB1 most and HLA-C fewest. As a later analysis revealed, most CMV-associated TCR beta chains appeared HLA-restricted.

The sequenced material came from PBMCs. This chain joins TRBV5-1 and TRBJ2-7; 8 bases map to TRBD1. The sequence was collected from a female donor in good health and CMV-seronegative. The chain's CDR3 is CASSGGRGPHEQYF. CDR3 DNA sequence: TGCGCCAGCAGTGGAGGCAGGGGGCCCCACGAGCAGTACTTC.